These 32 T cell receptor beta chains were sequenced from one sample in a study of cytomegalovirus exposure and HLA in healthy donors. In the PCR, 60 Vbeta and 13 Jbeta primers were used. Profiled with immunoSEQ multiplex PCR; TCRdb holds only in-frame clones, not every one. The sample holds around 160,000 clones; 73% are singletons and the top ten take 1.5% to 2%. Input material: PBMCs. The receptors stem from a woman aged 18-35 years in good health and CMV-seronegative.

The chain employs TRBV4-1 and TRBJ1-4; D gene ambiguous. V lost 1 base to trimming and J lost 4 bases, with 10 bases between them. This CDR3 contains 15 residues. Germline V gives CDR1 MGHRA, CDR2 YSYEKL. The CDR3 coding sequence is TGCGCCAGCAGCCAAGCTTCGGTCGTTAATGAAAAACTGTTTTTT. It translates to CASSQASVVNEKLFF.

V is TRBV7-2 and J is TRBJ2-7; 7 nucleotides align to TRBD2. Germline values: CDR1 SGHTA, CDR2 FQGNSA. This CDR3 spans 14 amino acids. Losses at the gene ends were 5 bases for V and 6 bases for J; bases not matched to a gene: 10. CDR3 DNA sequence: TGTGCCAGCAGCGCGCGGCTAGCGGCTTCCGAGCAGTACTTC. This gives the protein CASSARLAASEQYF.

V and J are TRBV5-6 and TRBJ2-7; a weak D match, TRBD2 (6 bases). This CDR3 has 12 residues. Trimming removed 0 bases from V and 7 bases from J, with 8 bases in between. Per the germline V gene, CDR1 is SGHDT and CDR2 is YYEEEE. This chain's CDR3 is CASSLGRGEQYF. CDR3 nucleotides: TGTGCCAGCAGCTTGGGGCGGGGAGAGCAGTACTTC.

The chain carries TRBV5-4 and TRBJ2-5; D call uncertain. The end of the DNA fits TRBJ2-7 better, so the J call may be wrong. The germline V gene has CDR1 SGHNT and CDR2 YYREEE (reference sequence). The CDR3 contains 17 residues. The CDR3 region is CASSLKDRPSLNYEQYF. The CDR3 nucleotides read TGTGCCAGCAGCTTAAAAGATCGCCCTTCCCTAAACTACGAGCAGTACTTC.

The chain carries TRBV5-1 and TRBJ1-1, with TRBD1 as a possible D gene (5 bases). This CDR3 has 14 residues. Germline-derived CDR1 and CDR2 are SGHRS and YFSETQ. V gave up 4 bases and J gave up 3 bases, with 13 bases separating them. CDR3: CASSLHQGDTEAFF. As DNA, the CDR3 is TGCGCCAGCAGCCTCCACCAAGGGGACACTGAAGCTTTCTTT.

V is TRBV10-3 and J is TRBJ2-7; 9 nucleotides line up with TRBD1. The V and J ends lost 6 bases and 3 bases, in that order; junction bases with no gene match: 9. CDR3 length equals 15 residues. In germline, CDR1 is ENHRY, CDR2 SYGVKD. DNA for the CDR3: TGTGCCATCAGCGACCCGGACAGGGGAAACTACGAGCAGTACGTC. This encodes CAISDPDRGNYEQYV.

This clone was counted a single time. V is TRBV5-1 and J is TRBJ1-5, with 7 bases identical to TRBD1. CDR1 and CDR2 (germline): SGHRS, YFSETQ. J gave up 1 base and V 4 bases, and 5 bases lay outside the gene matches. The CDR3 runs 15 residues. CDR3 nucleotide sequence: TGCGCCAGCAGCCGAGAGGGGGCGAGCAATCAGCCCCAGCATTTT. This gives the protein CASSREGASNQPQHF.

This chain connects TRBV9 to TRBJ1-2, with D unclear. The ends were cut back, 3 bases at V and 1 base at J, with 7 bases in the middle. The CDR3 consists of 13 residues. CDR1 is SGDLS, CDR2 YYNGEE, per germline. The CDR3 sequence is CASSETVNYGYTF. CDR3 bases: TGTGCCAGCAGCGAAACAGTTAACTATGGCTACACCTTC.

The V and J genes are TRBV10-3 and TRBJ2-3, with TRBD2 identical over 7 bases. This CDR3 spans 14 amino acids. Germline V lookup: CDR1 ENHRY, CDR2 SYGVKD. Trimming at V came to 4 bases and at J to 6 bases, leaving 7 bases not matched to a gene. The CDR3 DNA reads TGTGCCATCAGTGTTCTAGCGGCCACGGATACGCAGTATTTT. Translated, it gives CAISVLAATDTQYF.

This clone came up once. The gene calls are TRBV7-9 and TRBJ1-4, with D unclear. The CDR3 spans 14 residues. The V end lost 4 bases, the J end lost 6 bases, and 12 bases lay between the germline ends. Germline V gene lookup returns CDR1 SEHNR and CDR2 FQNEAQ (reference sequence). The CDR3 nucleotides are TGTGCCAGCAGCTCAGGCAGGTGGGATGAAAAACTGTTTTTT. As protein: CASSSGRWDEKLFF.

The chain joins TRBV5-1 to TRBJ1-4, with D perhaps matching TRBD1 (6 bases). V gave up 0 bases and J gave up 0 bases, with 12 bases separating them. The CDR3 is 17 amino acids. Germline V CDR1 and CDR2: SGHRS, YFSETQ. The CDR3 sequence is CASSLVGRGATNEKLFF. CDR3 DNA sequence: TGCGCCAGCAGCTTGGTTGGCAGGGGCGCAACTAATGAAAAACTGTTTTTT.

V and J are TRBV7-2 and TRBJ1-2; 7 bases are a match to TRBD1. The ends lost 3 bases at V and 5 bases at J; junction bases unmatched: 6. This CDR3 comprises 14 residues. Germline V CDR1 and CDR2: SGHTA, FQGNSA. The CDR3 DNA is TGTGCCAGCAGCTTGGCGGAGGGGGCGTATGGCTACACCTTC. This translates into CASSLAEGAYGYTF.

This sequence joins TRBV4-3 and TRBJ2-2; a possible D gene is TRBD2 (6 bases). CDR1 and CDR2 from the germline V gene are LGHNA and YSLEER. The CDR3 length is 17 residues. V lost 4 bases, J lost 6 bases, and 21 bases lay in between. The CDR3 DNA follows: TGCGCCAGCAGCCCGGGAGCCAGGAGCCACCAACCCGGGGAGCTGTTTTTT. This codes for CASSPGARSHQPGELFF.

Concerning this clone itself: At one boundary the junction diverges from the germline segment, which might be a read error. This chain joins TRBV11-2 and TRBJ2-1; D gene ambiguous. CDR3 length equals 11 residues. Germline assignment: CDR1 SGHAT and CDR2 FQNNGV. The DNA for the CDR3 is TGTGCCAGCAGCTCCTCCAATGAGCAGTTCTTC. Translated, it gives CASSSSNEQFF.

The sample holds a few counts of this clone. V is TRBV9 and J is TRBJ1-5; no clear D gene. The germline V gene has CDR1 SGDLS and CDR2 YYNGEE. The V end was cut by 2 bases, the J end by 8 bases, with 17 bases between. This CDR3 is 15 amino acids long. This chain's CDR3 is CASSVGGQYTEPQHF. The CDR3 DNA is TGTGCCAGCAGCGTTGGAGGGCAGTATACGGAGCCCCAGCATTTT.

The chain carries TRBV23-1 and TRBJ2-7, with 12 bases matching TRBD2. TRBV23-1 is marked as an open reading frame, function uncertain. J was trimmed by 4 bases and V by 4 bases; bases with no gene match: 2. This CDR3 has 14 residues. CDR3: CASSPGLAGYEQYV. The CDR3, as DNA: TGCGCCAGCAGTCCCGGACTAGCGGGATACGAGCAGTACGTC.

This clone was counted a few times. The V and J genes are TRBV7-3 and TRBJ2-3; TRBD2 agrees at 12 bases. Per the germline V gene, CDR1 is SGHTA and CDR2 is FQGTGA. The CDR3 runs to 16 residues. V shed 5 bases, J shed 4 bases, and the junction held 7 bases outside the gene matches. In DNA, the CDR3 is TGTGCCAGCAGCCCCAGAACTAGCGGGGGGCCAGATACGCAGTATTTT. This encodes CASSPRTSGGPDTQYF.

This chain uses TRBV11-2 with TRBJ2-2; D not resolved. This CDR3 has 12 amino acids. With 2 bases removed from V and 7 bases from J, the gap between germline ends came to 5 bases. CDR1 is SGHAT, CDR2 FQNNGV, per germline. Here the CDR3 reads CASSLSVGELFF. The CDR3 bases are TGTGCCAGCAGCTTATCCGTCGGGGAGCTGTTTTTT.

The CDR3 nucleotides read TGTGCCGTACGGGGTAGCAATCAGCCCCAGCATTTT. This encodes CAVRGSNQPQHF. The genes are TRBV28 and TRBJ1-5; D ambiguous. Germline V gene sequence: CDR1 MDHEN, CDR2 SYDVKM. V gave up 11 bases and J gave up 0 bases, with 8 bases separating them. CDR3 size: 12 residues.

With respect to this clone: Other DNA sequences within the sample encode an identical CDR3. This chain joins TRBV9 and TRBJ2-2; TRBD2 aligns across 11 bases. Germline trimming cut 2 bases from V and 5 bases from J; bases unmatched to any gene: 5. Germline CDR1 is SGDLS and CDR2 is YYNGEE. CDR3 length: 16 residues. The CDR3 spells CASSVASGRLTGELFF. The CDR3 DNA reads as TGTGCCAGCAGCGTCGCTAGCGGGAGGCTGACCGGGGAGCTGTTTTTT.

This CDR3 reads CAISESWDRGYGYTF. The CDR3 DNA follows: TGTGCCATCAGTGAGTCCTGGGACAGGGGTTACGGCTACACCTTC. This chain joins TRBV10-3 and TRBJ1-2; 10 nucleotides match TRBD1. Germline V lookup: CDR1 ENHRY, CDR2 SYGVKD. J was trimmed by 8 bases and V by 0 bases; bases with no gene match: 6. There are 15 residues in the CDR3.

The V and J genes are TRBV29-1 and TRBJ2-3; possible D gene TRBD2, 5 bases. Deletions cut 3 bases from V and 4 bases from J, with 8 bases between. This CDR3 contains 12 residues. The germline V gene has CDR1 SQVTM and CDR2 ANQGSEA. CDR3 region: CSVEASPDTQYF. CDR3 bases: TGCAGCGTTGAGGCTAGCCCAGATACGCAGTATTTT.

Written as DNA, the CDR3 is TGTGCCAGCACTTGGGGCGGGAACACTGAAGCTTTCTTT. Protein sequence: CASTWGGNTEAFF. This chain connects TRBV7-8 to TRBJ1-1; a weak D match, TRBD1 (5 bases). The germline CDR1 and CDR2 sequences are SGHVS and FQNEAQ. Trimming pared 7 bases from V and 1 base from J, leaving 10 bases between. The CDR3 runs 13 residues. Looking up the rest from reference TRBV7-8 and TRBJ1-1 gives the full variable domain: GAGVSQSPRYKVAKRGQDVALRCDPISGHVSLFWYQQALGQGPEFLTYFQNEAQLDKSGLPSDRFFAERPEGSVSTLKIQRTQQEDSAVYLCASTWGGNTEAFFGQGTRLTVV.

The chain employs TRBV5-1 and TRBJ2-5, with D maybe TRBD2 (6 bases). CDR3 length: 13 residues. V was trimmed by 7 bases and J by 5 bases, leaving 15 bases between them. Germline CDR1 reads SGHRS; CDR2 reads YFSETQ. The CDR3 sequence is CASHRGWRETQYF. The CDR3 region has the DNA TGCGCCAGCCACCGGGGGTGGCGGGAGACCCAGTACTTC. Using reference TRBV5-1 and TRBJ2-5 for the parts outside the CDR3, the full variable domain is KAGVTQTPRYLIKTRGQQVTLSCSPISGHRSVSWYQQTPGQGLQFLFEYFSETQRNKGNFPGRFSGRQFSNSRSEMNVSTLELGDSALYLCASHRGWRETQYFGPGTRLLVL.

The chain has TRBV7-2 and TRBJ2-7, with a tentative D call TRBD2 (5 bases). Trimming shortened V by 1 base and J by 5 bases, and 9 bases separated the two germline ends. Per the germline V gene, CDR1 is SGHTA and CDR2 is FQGNSA. CDR3 length: 13 residues. The CDR3 protein is CASSLERGNEQYV. CDR3 in DNA: TGTGCCAGCAGCTTAGAACGAGGGAACGAGCAGTACGTC.

The J gene is TRBJ1-4, the V gene TRBV27, with TRBD1 as a possible D gene (6 bases). This CDR3 has 16 amino acids. The V gene lost 3 bases and the J gene lost 7 bases, with 18 bases spanning the gap. Germline assignment: CDR1 MNHEY and CDR2 SMNVEV (reference sequence). The CDR3 DNA reads as TGTGCCAGCAGTTTGTTTCGGGGGGCGAGGATTGAAAAACTGTTTTTT. It codes for CASSLFRGARIEKLFF.

This clone was counted a single time. The chain is built from TRBV6-1 and TRBJ1-2; D is uncertain. Germline values: CDR1 MNHNS, CDR2 SASEGT. This CDR3 has 13 amino acids. V dropped 1 base and J dropped 5 bases, with 8 bases sitting between them. DNA for the CDR3: TGTGCCAGCAGTGAAGGAGGGTTTTATGGCTACACCTTC. Protein: CASSEGGFYGYTF.

The chain links TRBV11-3 to TRBJ2-2; possibly TRBD1 for D (6 bases). The CDR3 runs to 14 residues. Looked up from germline, CDR1 is SGHNT and CDR2 is YENEEA. V lost 5 bases to trimming and J lost 0 bases, with 7 bases between them. The CDR3 DNA reads as TGTGCCAGCAGCGGGACATCGAACACCGGGGAGCTGTTTTTT. Its protein product is CASSGTSNTGELFF.

The chain employs TRBV2 and TRBJ1-1, with D hard to call. V was shortened by 10 bases and J by 1 base, with 16 bases between the two germline ends. The CDR3 extends over 14 amino acids. Germline V gene lookup returns CDR1 SNHLY and CDR2 FYNNEI. CDR3 coding DNA: TGTGCCACCGAGCGTACCCTGGGGAACACTGAAGCTTTCTTT. It yields the protein CATERTLGNTEAFF.

This chain joins TRBV10-3 and TRBJ1-2, with TRBD1 matching over 10 bases. The CDR3 is 16 amino acids. Germline CDR1 and CDR2: ENHRY and SYGVKD. Trimming at V came to 0 bases and at J to 9 bases, leaving 10 bases not matched to a gene. The CDR3 DNA sequence: TGTGCCATCAGTGAGTCGAGACAGGGGGCCTCTAGCAGCTACACCTTC. Its translation: CAISESRQGASSSYTF.

This rearrangement joins TRBV9 to TRBJ2-1; tentative D call: TRBD2 (5 bases). Trimming took 5 bases from V and 4 from J, leaving 16 bases between them. The germline V gene encodes CDR1 SGDLS and CDR2 YYNGEE. The CDR3 has 15 residues. The chain's CDR3 is CASRPPGSSYNEQFF. For the CDR3, the DNA is TGTGCCAGCAGGCCGCCGGGATCCTCTTACAATGAGCAGTTCTTC.

This rearrangement joins TRBV7-9 to TRBJ2-3, with 8 bases identical to TRBD2. V trimming: 8 bases; J trimming: 1 base; junction bases outside the gene matches: 2. The germline gives CDR1 SEHNR, CDR2 FQNEAQ (reference sequence). CDR3 size: 13 residues. The CDR3: CASEAGGTDTQYF. CDR3 nucleotide sequence: TGTGCCAGCGAAGCGGGAGGCACAGATACGCAGTATTTT.